This record looks at one T cell receptor beta chain sequence and its context. Its antigen is undetermined. This entry is derived from a study of T cell responses to AZD1222 COVID-19 vaccine. Study outcomes and limitations: Close to half of all spike-specific TCRs reportedly target regions of the variants that are unmutated. Spike regions recognized by vaccine-associated CD4 TCRs spanned the protein, led by 160-218 and 743-854.

TCRdb's table, derived via immunoSEQ multiplex PCR, lists solely in-frame clones and lacks some. The data contain about 30,000 clones, roughly nine tenths of them singletons. This material consisted of peripheral blood, taken on day 0 of AZD1222 vaccination. The TCR sequence derives from an adult in good health.

The CDR3 bases are TGTGCCAGTACCCCGGACAGGATTAATTCACCCCTCCACTTT. As protein: CASTPDRINSPLHF. The V gene is TRBV19, the J gene TRBJ1-6; TRBD1 matches at 7 bases. CDR1 and CDR2 from the germline V gene are LNHDA and SQIVND (reference sequence). CDR3 length equals 14 residues. Trimming removed 7 bases from V and 6 bases from J; junction bases left unmatched: 6.